This T cell receptor (beta chain) stems from a study of cytomegalovirus exposure and HLA in healthy donors (dated by TCRdb to the late 2010s). In the study overall: An earlier analysis of around 600 of the donors reported about 290 Gb of sequence data and about 100 million unique TCR beta sequences from about 179 million T cells. Roughly 300 gigabases of sequencing data and approximately 93 million unique TCR sequences were included in an early release covering around 600 HLA-typed donors. Among the roughly 430 genotyped donors, approximately 76% belonged to the genetic ancestry cluster associated with self-reported Caucasian donors. The aim of the study was to test whether cataloging public T cell receptors could identify signatures of past pathogen exposure. The T cell repertoires of under 700 subjects were profiled by immunosequencing and related to cytomegalovirus serostatus. In addition to the first cohort of 650 to 750 subjects, a separate validation cohort of 120 different subjects was used. The study combined high-throughput TCR immunosequencing, statistical association of individual TCRs with disease status, and machine learning to predict cytomegalovirus infection status. A later analysis re-examined previously published TCR beta repertoires from more than 550 donors and added high-resolution HLA genotyping to investigate patterns of TCR occurrence. Rather than using new phenotypic data, the later analysis identified candidate immune exposures from TCR beta sequences and from how often those sequences occurred across donors. An earlier analysis of 500 to 650 of the donors applied high-throughput TCR beta sequencing to assess whether each TCR beta V gene segment acted as functional or pseudogenic. Donor age, sex, ethnicity and CMV serostatus were compiled together with the repertoire data. A later genetic analysis took genome-wide SNP genotypes for 398 of the 666 donors and used that subset as a discovery cohort. Every repertoire in the discovery cohort had been generated on one and the same sequencing platform. HLA typing covered class I and class II loci at four-digit resolution. The number of typed donors differed by locus: about 629-630 for A, B, C, DRB1 and DQB1; 522 for DQA1; 600 to 610 for DPA1; and 400 to 480 for DPB1. Four or five DR-DQ haplotypes were handled as single units for association and clustering because linkage in the cohort was strong. Among several hundred genotyped donors of the cohort, an average of around 250,000 unique TCR beta nucleotide sequences was sequenced per donor, of which 15% to 20% were non-productive.

Library preparation was by the immunoSEQ multiplex PCR assay. For the multiplex PCR, a mixture combining 60 forward primers for TCR Vbeta segments and 13 reverse primers for TCR Jbeta segments was used. The CDR3 region of rearranged TCR beta genes was amplified from genomic DNA with a multiplex PCR assay. The amplified TCR beta libraries were sequenced on the Illumina HiSeq System as 87-base-pair reads. Per the authors' processing: A later analysis counted approximately 74 million unique TCR beta chains across the 670 or so repertoires, and some 11 million of these chains were shared by at least two donors. Raw reads were error-corrected and collapsed into unique sequences with a nearest-neighbor algorithm that merged closely related sequences to remove PCR and sequencing errors. Alignment of CDR3 sequences to IMGT reference sequences was used to assign V, D and J gene segments. For a sequence to be retained, at least a six-nucleotide match to both a V gene segment and a J gene segment was required. Rearrangements were classified as productive when the CDR3 lacked stop codons and remained in frame with V and J, and all other rearrangements were classified as non-productive. CDR3 was defined by IMGT convention, running from the second conserved V-encoded cysteine to the conserved J-encoded phenylalanine. The earlier analysis of roughly 590 of the donors excluded sequences that lacked an unambiguous match to a single V gene segment. In an earlier analysis of almost 600 of the donors, a V segment was called functional when productive rearrangements were above 56.7%, and segregating when the standard deviation between donors exceeded 5%. To diagnose cytomegalovirus status from the catalog of TCR beta chain sequences, a statistical classification framework was built. In a later analysis, V and J genes were assigned by comparing TCR nucleotide sequences against IMGT/GENE-DB human TR gene sequences. The TCRdist pipeline was used in a later analysis to assign CDR3 sequences and most-parsimonious VDJ recombination scenarios. In a later analysis, each TCR beta chain was defined by its CDR3 amino acid sequence together with its V-gene family, and reads lacking a unique V-gene family were excluded. A later analysis removed several hundred highly shared, low-generation-probability nucleotide sequences to deal with suspected cross-contamination and a sequencing artifact. A later analysis calculated a clonal expansion index for each public chain from normalized within-repertoire ranks of inferred template counts. In a later analysis, generation probabilities were computed with a VDJ recombination model fitted to out-of-frame rearrangements, and the resulting probabilities were checked against IGoR. Hypergeometric tests were used in a later analysis to score TCR-TCR, TCR-HLA and TCR-CMV co-occurrence, with a repertoire-size bias correction applied to the TCR pairs. False discovery rates were estimated in a later analysis by permuting HLA or CMV assignments 20 times. In a later analysis, co-occurring TCRs were grouped with DBSCAN, and TCRdist sequence similarity was added when clustering was performed within HLA-allele-positive subsets. Co-occurrence clustering excluded repertoires with fewer than 30,000 or more than 120,000 public chains, plus five with anomalous nucleotide sharing. In TCRdb, the immuneACCESS table is reduced to in-frame sequences with V and J assigned. These tables do not hold every clone; where another copy was compared, an unresolved V gene accounts for under half, and the others remain unexplained. V, J and clone size were drawn from that table, and D and trimming were deduced from the DNA. The sample table shows 130,000 to 150,000 clones, and 55% to 70% are seen once. The ten top clones hold over 2.5% of the sample.

The cohort consisted of 650 to 850 healthy bone marrow donors. Cohort members were all nominally healthy when sampled, although unrecorded immune exposures were likely present. The donor was CMV seropositive and was included in the group of 270 or so seropositive cohort members. Every donor gave a peripheral blood sample, and the peripheral blood mononuclear cells from that sample were used for TCR beta sequencing. The Qiagen DNeasy Blood Extraction Kit was used to extract genomic DNA from the blood cell samples. On the study overall, not on this receptor specifically: An earlier analysis of approximately 600 of the donors showed that most TCR beta V segments appeared in productive rearrangements either about 87% or about 30% of the time, which broadly matched IMGT annotations. The earlier analysis of 587 of the donors excluded some 15 rarely observed V segments, including chromosome 9 orphons, because counts were too low. A cluster of highly shared sequence variants was judged likely to represent a technical artifact of the sequencing pipeline. A later genetic analysis associated a missense DCLRE1C variant with V-gene and J-gene trimming of TCR beta chains, and an independent cohort replicated the association. CMV serostatus was the only immune exposure information available for the cohort. Most TCR sequences were observed very rarely across donors, whereas some public TCRs were present in many individuals. The presence/absence analyses assumed that sequencing depth was roughly uniform across donors, and that assumption may not be true. In a later analysis, HLA-associated TCR beta chains were found to be more clonally expanded and to have lower generation probabilities than equally common non-associated chains. This cohort had only TCR beta chains sequenced, and the lack of alpha or paired-chain data limited which features could be detected. Correlated functional status among segregating V segments might be attributable to linkage disequilibrium, but an unknown experimental factor could not be ruled out. According to the authors, the approach could potentially be generalized to other disease states and immunological phenotypes. Specific HLA alleles were associated with over 15,000 TCR beta sequences at a false discovery rate of 0.05 in a later analysis. A later analysis found that TCR association rates varied across HLA loci, with DRB1 alleles showing the most associated TCRs and HLA-C alleles the fewest. When HLA alleles, especially DR and DQ, strongly co-occurred, attributing TCR associations to individual alleles was difficult. The classifier was reported to diagnose cytomegalovirus status with high specificity and sensitivity in both the original cohort and the validation cohort. According to a later analysis, most CMV-associated TCR beta chains appeared to be HLA-restricted, and the HLA associations seemed to be driven largely by CMV exposure. A further reported finding was that TCR beta sequences accurately predicted the HLA-A and HLA-B alleles for most subjects in the first cohort. Because some donors lacked HLA typing at each locus, the association tests relied only on the typed subset. Three of the identified cytomegalovirus-associated TCR beta chains were confirmed in vitro to be specific for cytomegalovirus antigens. In the study, 150 to 200 TCR beta chains were listed as associated with cytomegalovirus. A later analysis reported that several top co-occurrence clusters appeared linked to parvovirus B19, influenza, CMV and Epstein-Barr virus. A later genetic analysis reported fewer N-insertions in productive TCRs among donors in an Asian-associated ancestry cluster than the approximately 700-donor mean. Some IMGT-functional V segments, including TRBV6-2 and TRBV6-3, could not be told apart with the 87-base-pair reads, so those segments were excluded.

The germline V gene (reference sequence) specifies GTSNPN as CDR1 and SVGIG as CDR2. V and J are truncated by 0 bases and 8 bases respectively, leaving an intervening sequence of 11 bases. The CDR3 has 13 amino acids, counting the end cysteine and phenylalanine. Only CDR3 DNA is held: 39 bases, read in frame from base 1. This clone was found a few times. Its specific antigen is unknown. It has no much larger one-base neighbor in the sample; base qualities were not kept. The sample taken for sequencing was PBMCs. The rearranged chain carries TRBV30 and TRBJ1-3; the D segment could be TRBD1, given 5 matching bases. The TCR comes from a young woman in good health and CMV-seropositive. The CDR3 has the sequence CAWSVSSGDTIYF. The DNA is TGTGCCTGGAGTGTATCGTCGGGGGACACCATATATTTT. The variable domain in full, with residues beyond the CDR3 obtained from the reference TRBV30 and TRBJ1-3 genes, is SQTIHQWPATLVQPVGSPLSLECTVEGTSNPNLYWYRQAAGRGLQLLFYSVGIGQISSEVPQNLSASRPQDRQFILSSKKLLLSDSGFYLCAWSVSSGDTIYFGEGSWLTVV.